This entry lists 21 T cell receptor beta chains sequenced from one sample in a study of shared clonotypes between healthy human individuals. Profiled with immunoSEQ multiplex PCR; TCRdb holds only in-frame clones, not every one. The table lists roughly 1,800,000 clones, approximately 94% of them singletons. The naive CD8 subset, CD45RO-negative cells positively selected for CCR7, excluded terminally differentiated effector memory CD45RA+ cells. The specimen was naive CD8+ T cells sorted from blood. These receptors were collected from a man aged 18 to 29 in good health.

The chain joins TRBV10-2 to TRBJ2-7; no clear D. The CDR3 spans 13 residues. V shed 3 bases and J shed 4 bases, with 10 bases lying between them. The germline V gene encodes CDR1 WSHSY and CDR2 SAAADI. In DNA, the CDR3 is TGCGCCAGCAGTGATGGTCTTGGTTACGAGCAGTACTTC. The encoded protein is CASSDGLGYEQYF.

V usage is TRBV5-1 and J usage is TRBJ1-2; D is possibly TRBD1 (6 bases). The germline CDR1 and CDR2 sequences are SGHRS and YFSETQ. This CDR3 is built from 15 residues. Trimming took off 6 bases at V and 4 bases at J, with 19 bases between the two ends. DNA of the CDR3: TGCGCCAGCACTCCTGGTTACGACAGGCCCTATGGCTACACCTTC. Translation gives CASTPGYDRPYGYTF.

This chain uses TRBV6-5 with TRBJ1-1, with D possibly TRBD1 on 5 matching bases. V lost 0 bases to trimming and J lost 0 bases, with 11 bases between them. Germline CDR1 is MNHEY and CDR2 is SVGAGI. CDR3 length: 16 amino acids. The CDR3 loop is CASSYSAGTLNTEAFF. The DNA for the CDR3 is TGTGCCAGCAGTTACTCGGCCGGGACCTTGAACACTGAAGCTTTCTTT.

The chain combines TRBV15 with TRBJ2-1; D perhaps matches TRBD1 (6 bases). Germline-derived CDR1 and CDR2 are LNHNV and YYDKDF (reference sequence). This CDR3 contains 18 residues. The ends were cut back, 3 bases at V and 7 bases at J, with 25 bases in the middle. The CDR3 sequence is CATSRTGTYRWAPNEQFF. In DNA, the CDR3 is TGTGCCACCAGCAGGACAGGTACCTATAGATGGGCCCCTAATGAGCAGTTCTTC.

The gene calls are TRBV7-8 and TRBJ2-6; D unclear. V gave up 2 bases and J gave up 2 bases, with 7 bases separating them. The germline V gene has CDR1 SGHVS and CDR2 FQNEAQ. The CDR3 contains 15 residues. This CDR3 is CASSLSGAGANVLTF. The CDR3 DNA reads TGTGCCAGCAGCTTATCCGGAGCTGGGGCCAACGTCCTGACTTTC.

CDR3 loop: CSAPSTGELFF. In nucleotides, the CDR3 is TGCAGTGCCCCTTCCACCGGGGAGCTGTTTTTT. The J gene is TRBJ2-2, the V gene TRBV20-1; D remains unclear. The germline V gene encodes CDR1 DFQATT and CDR2 SNEGSKA (reference sequence). V gave up 6 bases and J gave up 4 bases, with 6 bases separating them. This CDR3 is 11 amino acids long.

The rearrangement links TRBV4-3 to TRBJ1-5; the D is unclear. The CDR3 length is 14 residues. Germline-derived CDR1 and CDR2 are LGHNA and YSLEER. Trimming removed 0 bases from V and 6 bases from J, with 9 bases in between. CDR3 sequence (DNA): TGCGCCAGCAGCCAAGATCTGTACGTTCAGCCCCAGCATTTT. It translates to CASSQDLYVQPQHF.

V usage is TRBV7-3 and J usage is TRBJ2-7; TRBD2 aligns across 12 bases. This CDR3 has 16 residues. Germline loops: CDR1 SGHTA, CDR2 FQGTGA. The ends lost 0 bases at V and 3 bases at J; junction bases unmatched: 3. CDR3 DNA: TGTGCCAGCAGCTTAACCGGGGGACTAGCGGGCTACGAGCAGTACTTC. This sequence encodes CASSLTGGLAGYEQYF.

The chain employs TRBV9 and TRBJ2-7, with 12 bases lining up with TRBD2. Germline CDR1 is SGDLS and CDR2 is YYNGEE. CDR3 length: 19 amino acids. J lost 2 bases, V lost 4 bases, and 16 bases had no gene match. The CDR3 bases are TGTGCCAGCAGCTTCCGGCGACTAGCGGGAGTTCCCCACCCCTACGAGCAGTACTTC. Its protein product is CASSFRRLAGVPHPYEQYF.

J is TRBJ1-1 and V is TRBV27; 8 nucleotides agree with TRBD1. After removal of 6 bases from V and 1 base from J, the junction contained 10 bases not matched to a gene. The V gene's germline CDR1 is MNHEY and CDR2 SMNVEV (reference sequence). CDR3 length: 16 amino acids. CDR3 nucleotides: TGTGCCAGCAGACAAATAGGGACAGGTGGGAACACTGAAGCTTTCTTT. This gives the protein CASRQIGTGGNTEAFF.

This chain connects TRBV19 to TRBJ1-4; D call uncertain. The ends were cut back, 3 bases at V and 0 bases at J, with 8 bases in the middle. This CDR3 region has 15 residues. Germline-derived CDR1 and CDR2 are LNHDA and SQIVND (reference sequence). The CDR3 DNA is TGTGCCAGTAGTATTGTCAGAGCAACTAATGAAAAACTGTTTTTT. This codes for CASSIVRATNEKLFF. The variable domain in full, with the rest retrieved from reference TRBV19 and TRBJ1-4, is DGGITQSPKYLFRKEGQNVTLSCEQNLNHDAMYWYRQDPGQGLRLIYYSQIVNDFQKGDIAEGYSVSREKKESFPLTVTSAQKNPTAFYLCASSIVRATNEKLFFGSGTQLSVL.

The gene calls are TRBV5-1 and TRBJ1-6; possibly TRBD1 for D (5 bases). There are 15 residues in the CDR3. CDR1 and CDR2 from the germline V gene are SGHRS and YFSETQ. V was trimmed by 3 bases and J by 3 bases, leaving 10 bases between them. The CDR3 loop is CASSSSTDYNSPLHF. DNA of the CDR3: TGCGCCAGCAGCTCGTCGACAGACTATAATTCACCCCTCCACTTT.

CDR3 bases: TGCGCCAGCAGCCAAGGGCACCCTAGCTCCTACGAGCAGTACTTC. Protein product: CASSQGHPSSYEQYF. V and J are TRBV4-1 and TRBJ2-7; D gene ambiguous. V was trimmed by 1 base and J by 0 bases, leaving 10 bases between them. Germline V lookup: CDR1 MGHRA, CDR2 YSYEKL. The CDR3 has 15 residues.

This clone was observed once. CDR3 bases: TGCAGCGTTGAGGGGGGCAGGGGACCTGGAGATACGCAGTATTTT. Protein product: CSVEGGRGPGDTQYF. This chain links TRBV29-1 with TRBJ2-3, with D possibly called TRBD1 or TRBD2 (6 bases each). The CDR3 is 15 residues long. V was trimmed by 3 bases and J by 5 bases, leaving 18 bases between them. CDR1 and CDR2 (germline): SQVTM, ANQGSEA.

As to this clone: One end of the junction fails to match germline, which may point to a read error. Different DNA sequences within this sample yield the same CDR3. V usage is TRBV20-1 and J usage is TRBJ1-1; no clear D. CDR3 length: 11 residues. Germline-derived CDR1 and CDR2 are DFQATT and SNEGSKA (reference sequence). DNA of the CDR3: TGCAGTGCCAGAGGGAACACTGAAGCTTTCTTT. Translated, it gives CSARGNTEAFF.

Concerning this clone itself: Other DNA sequences from this sample encode an identical CDR3 as well. The CDR3 DNA follows: TGTGCCAGCAGCTTGGACTCTCCCGAGCAGTACTTC. Residues: CASSLDSPEQYF. V usage is TRBV7-9 and J usage is TRBJ2-7, with D maybe TRBD2 (5 bases). In germline, CDR1 is SEHNR, CDR2 FQNEAQ (reference sequence). Trimming pared 3 bases from V and 6 bases from J, leaving 9 bases between. The CDR3 sequence is 12 residues long.

V is TRBV27 and J is TRBJ2-5; no reliable D call. This CDR3 spans 16 amino acids. Germline CDR1 reads MNHEY; CDR2 reads SMNVEV (reference sequence). V was trimmed by 1 base and J by 4 bases, leaving 16 bases between them. CDR3 protein: CASSLYPETLIETQYF. The DNA of the CDR3 is TGTGCCAGCAGTTTATATCCGGAGACCCTTATAGAGACCCAGTACTTC.

The CDR3 DNA sequence: TGCGCCAGCGCGCCGGCCGTGGACACTGAAGCTTTCTTT. Its protein product is CASAPAVDTEAFF. This chain uses TRBV5-1 with TRBJ1-1; D unresolved. Germline CDR1 reads SGHRS; CDR2 reads YFSETQ. Trimming removed 7 bases from V and 3 bases from J, with 13 bases in between. The CDR3 covers 13 residues.

CDR3 sequence: CASSSTSQETQYF. The CDR3 DNA is TGTGCCAGCAGCTCGACATCCCAAGAGACCCAGTACTTC. The chain links TRBV7-9 to TRBJ2-5, with D hard to call. The CDR3 is 13 residues long. Germline V gives CDR1 SEHNR, CDR2 FQNEAQ (reference sequence). The germline V and J ends were trimmed by 4 bases and 1 base, with 7 bases remaining between them. Looking up the rest from reference TRBV7-9 and TRBJ2-5 gives the full variable domain: DTGVSQNPRHKITKRGQNVTFRCDPISEHNRLYWYRQTLGQGPEFLTYFQNEAQLEKSRLLSDRFSAERPKGSFSTLEIQRTEQGDSAMYLCASSSTSQETQYFGPGTRLLVL.

V and J are TRBV5-6 and TRBJ2-5, with D maybe TRBD1 (6 bases). CDR1 and CDR2 (germline): SGHDT, YYEEEE. V lost 0 bases to trimming and J lost 3 bases, with 9 bases between them. The CDR3 runs 14 residues. The CDR3 sequence: CASSLDRVEETQYF. The CDR3 region has the DNA TGTGCCAGCAGCTTGGACAGGGTAGAAGAGACCCAGTACTTC.

V usage is TRBV27 and J usage is TRBJ2-1; TRBD2 aligns across 7 bases. There are 14 residues in the CDR3. The J segment lost 6 bases and the V segment lost 3 bases, leaving 5 bases of the junction unmatched. Germline lookup yields CDR1 MNHEY and CDR2 SMNVEV (reference sequence). This CDR3 is CASSFGGSGNEQFF. CDR3 nucleotides: TGTGCCAGCAGTTTCGGCGGGAGCGGCAATGAGCAGTTCTTC.